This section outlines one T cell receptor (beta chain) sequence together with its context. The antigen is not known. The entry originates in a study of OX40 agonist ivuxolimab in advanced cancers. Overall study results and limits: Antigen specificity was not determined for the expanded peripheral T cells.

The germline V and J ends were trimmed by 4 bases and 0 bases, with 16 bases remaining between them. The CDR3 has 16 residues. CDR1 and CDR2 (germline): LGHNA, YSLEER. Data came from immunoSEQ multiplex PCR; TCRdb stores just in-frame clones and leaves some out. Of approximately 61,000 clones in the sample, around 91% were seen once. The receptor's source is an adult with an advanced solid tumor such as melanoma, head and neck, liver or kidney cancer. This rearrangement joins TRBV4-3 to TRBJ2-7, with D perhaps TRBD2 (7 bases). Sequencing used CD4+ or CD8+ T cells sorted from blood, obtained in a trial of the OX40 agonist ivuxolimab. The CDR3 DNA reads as TGCGCCAGCAGCCCCGGGGGCAGCGGGGCCTCCTACGAGCAGTACTTC. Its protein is CASSPGGSGASYEQYF.